This TCR beta chain was recovered during a study of identical twins. Findings and limits, study-wide: The presence of invariant MAIT and iNKT cells could partly confound analyses of zero-insertion sequences.

TCRdb itself ran the 5' RACE reads through MiXCR, one entry per CDR3 protein. The sample has hundreds of thousands of distinct CDR3 sequences, 21% seen once; the top ten hold about 4.3%. Comment on this clonotype: Its antigen is currently unknown.

Germline loops: CDR1 DFQATT, CDR2 SNEGSKA (reference sequence). The CDR3 is made up of 15 amino acids. V was clipped by 0 bases and J by 5 bases, with 16 bases between them. This sample also appeared in a second study, on T cells expressing NK-cell markers. From that second work: Obtained from sorted CD3+CD56+NKG2C+, CD3+CD56+NKG2C- and CD3+CD56-NKG2C+ T cells were the TCR beta repertoires.

Material: PBMCs. The source of this sequence is a woman aged 18-35 years in good health. The J gene is TRBJ2-5, the V gene TRBV20-1, with D possibly TRBD2 on 6 matching bases. The CDR3 DNA is TGCAGTGCTAGAGATATGAGGGCGGGGAGGGAGACCCAGTACTTC. It yields the protein CSARDMRAGRETQYF.